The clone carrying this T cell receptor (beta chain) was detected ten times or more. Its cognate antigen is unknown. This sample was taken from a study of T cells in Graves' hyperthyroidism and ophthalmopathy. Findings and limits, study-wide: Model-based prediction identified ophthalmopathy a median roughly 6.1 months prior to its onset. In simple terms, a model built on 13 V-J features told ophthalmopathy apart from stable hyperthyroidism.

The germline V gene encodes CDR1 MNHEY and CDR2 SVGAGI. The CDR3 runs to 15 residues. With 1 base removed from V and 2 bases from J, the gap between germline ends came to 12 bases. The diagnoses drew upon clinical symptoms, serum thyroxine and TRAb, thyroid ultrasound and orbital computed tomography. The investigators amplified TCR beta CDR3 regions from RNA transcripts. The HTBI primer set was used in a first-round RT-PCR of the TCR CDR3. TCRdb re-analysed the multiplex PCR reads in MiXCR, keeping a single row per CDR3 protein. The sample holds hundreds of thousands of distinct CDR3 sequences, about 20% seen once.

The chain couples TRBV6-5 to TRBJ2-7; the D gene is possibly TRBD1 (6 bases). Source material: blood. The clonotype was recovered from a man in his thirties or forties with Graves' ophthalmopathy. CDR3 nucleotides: TGTGCCAGCAGTTACTGGCAGGGGACGACCTACGAGCAGTACTTC. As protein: CASSYWQGTTYEQYF.